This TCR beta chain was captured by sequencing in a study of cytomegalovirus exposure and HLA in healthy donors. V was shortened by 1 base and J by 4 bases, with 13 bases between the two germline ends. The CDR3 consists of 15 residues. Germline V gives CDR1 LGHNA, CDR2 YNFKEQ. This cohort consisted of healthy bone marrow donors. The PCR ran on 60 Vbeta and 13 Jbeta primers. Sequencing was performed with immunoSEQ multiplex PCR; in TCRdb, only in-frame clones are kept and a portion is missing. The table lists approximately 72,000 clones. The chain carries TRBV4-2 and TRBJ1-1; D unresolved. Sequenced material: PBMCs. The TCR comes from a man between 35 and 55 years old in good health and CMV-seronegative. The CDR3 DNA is TGTGCCAGCAGCCAAGGTGAGGGTTTCGGCACTGAAGCTTTCTTT. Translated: CASSQGEGFGTEAFF.